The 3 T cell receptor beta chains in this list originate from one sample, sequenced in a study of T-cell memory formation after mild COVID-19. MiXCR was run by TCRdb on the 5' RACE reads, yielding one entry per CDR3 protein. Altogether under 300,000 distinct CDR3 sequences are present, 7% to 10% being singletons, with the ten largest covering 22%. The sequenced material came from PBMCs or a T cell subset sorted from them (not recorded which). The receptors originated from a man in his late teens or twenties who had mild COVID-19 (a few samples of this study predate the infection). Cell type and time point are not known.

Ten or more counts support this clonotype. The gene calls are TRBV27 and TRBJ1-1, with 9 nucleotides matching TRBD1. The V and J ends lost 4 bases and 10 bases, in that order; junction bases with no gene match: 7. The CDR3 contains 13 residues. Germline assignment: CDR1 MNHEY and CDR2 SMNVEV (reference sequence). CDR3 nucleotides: TGTGCCAGCAGTTCACGGACAGGGGACACAGCTTTCTTT. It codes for CASSSRTGDTAFF.

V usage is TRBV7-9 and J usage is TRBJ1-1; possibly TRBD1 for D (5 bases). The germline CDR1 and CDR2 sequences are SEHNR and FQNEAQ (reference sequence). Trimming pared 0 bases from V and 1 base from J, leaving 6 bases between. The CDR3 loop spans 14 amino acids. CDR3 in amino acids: CASSLARENTEAFF. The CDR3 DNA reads TGTGCCAGCAGCTTAGCCAGGGAGAACACTGAAGCTTTCTTT.

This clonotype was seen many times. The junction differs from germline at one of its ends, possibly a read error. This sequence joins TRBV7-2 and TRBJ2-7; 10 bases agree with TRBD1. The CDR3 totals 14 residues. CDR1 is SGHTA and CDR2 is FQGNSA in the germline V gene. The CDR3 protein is CASSLDRGQGKTNF. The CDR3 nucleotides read TGTGCCAGCAGCTTAGATAGGGGACAGGGGAAAACTAACTTC.